This is a list of T cell receptor beta chains from one sample in a study of T-cell memory formation after mild COVID-19. TCRdb used MiXCR to reprocess the 5' RACE reads, holding one entry per CDR3 protein. The table lists 100,000 or so distinct CDR3 sequences, approximately 12% of them singletons, with approximately 40% in the top ten. The specimen was PBMCs or a T cell subset sorted from them (not recorded which). These receptors all stem from a man younger than 35 who had mild COVID-19 (a few samples of this study predate the infection). Cell type and time point are not known. Each CDR3 is given with its conserved first and last residue. The order of the fields is J gene, D gene, clone size, V gene, CDR3 protein, CDR3 DNA. The D gene is left open where the match is weak. Size is omitted from some rows. Given values are once, few, many or a class for expanded clones.

J: TRBJ2-7; D: NA; size: few; V: TRBV7-2; CDR3: CASSLYPGQAYEQYF; DNA: TGTGCCAGCAGCTTATACCCGGGACAAGCCTACGAGCAGTACTTC
J: TRBJ2-3; D: NA; size: few; V: TRBV10-3; CDR3: CAISDSPTRDTQYF; DNA: TGTGCCATCAGTGACAGCCCCACCAGGGATACGCAGTATTTT
J: TRBJ1-4; D: NA; size: few; V: TRBV4-1; CDR3: CASSPASGGEKLFF; DNA: TGCGCCAGCAGCCCCGCCAGCGGGGGTGAAAAACTGTTTTTT
J: TRBJ2-5; D: NA; size: few; V: TRBV7-6; CDR3: CASSAYRGLGETQYF; DNA: TGTGCCAGCAGCGCCTACAGGGGACTGGGGGAGACCCAGTACTTC
J: TRBJ2-2; D: TRBD2; size: few; V: TRBV4-2; CDR3: CASSHSGGATGELFF; DNA: TGTGCCAGCAGTCATAGCGGGGGGGCCACCGGGGAGCTGTTTTTT
J: TRBJ2-1; D: TRBD2; size: NA; V: TRBV6-2/TRBV6-3; CDR3: CASSYSGGEQFF; DNA: TGTGCCAGCAGTTACTCCGGGGGGGAGCAGTTCTTC
J: TRBJ1-6; D: NA; size: NA; V: TRBV4-1; CDR3: CASSQEQQDSSPLHF; DNA: TGCGCCAGCAGCCAAGAACAACAGGATTCTTCACCCCTCCACTTT
J: TRBJ1-1; D: NA; size: NA; V: TRBV9; CDR3: CASSVDPSGNTEAFF; DNA: TGTGCCAGCAGCGTGGACCCCTCGGGGAACACTGAAGCTTTCTTT
J: TRBJ2-7; D: NA; size: NA; V: TRBV10-3; CDR3: CAISRDGYEQYF; DNA: TGTGCCATCAGCCGGGACGGCTACGAGCAGTACTTC
J: TRBJ2-7; D: NA; size: NA; V: TRBV12-3/TRBV12-4; CDR3: CASSFGGVRYEQYF; DNA: TGTGCCAGCAGTTTCGGAGGGGTGAGGTACGAGCAGTACTTC
J: TRBJ2-5; D: TRBD1; size: NA; V: TRBV7-9; CDR3: CASSRSGTGGTQETQYF; DNA: TGTGCCAGCAGCCGATCCGGGACAGGGGGGACCCAAGAGACCCAGTACTTC
J: TRBJ1-1; D: TRBD1; size: NA; V: TRBV4-1; CDR3: CASSQATYRGLPNTEAFF; DNA: TGCGCCAGCAGCCAAGCTACTTACAGGGGGCTCCCGAACACTGAAGCTTTCTTT
J: TRBJ2-7; D: NA; size: few; V: TRBV5-1; CDR3: CASSLVGGIYEQYF; DNA: TGCGCCAGCAGCTTGGTTGGAGGGATCTACGAGCAGTACTTC
J: TRBJ2-7; D: TRBD2; size: few; V: TRBV7-2; CDR3: CASSYQTSGPPRYF; DNA: TGTGCCAGCAGCTACCAGACTAGCGGGCCACCTAGGTACTTC
J: TRBJ1-2; D: TRBD1; size: few; V: TRBV29-1; CDR3: CSGGQSNYGYTF; DNA: TGCAGCGGGGGACAGTCTAACTATGGCTACACCTTC
J: TRBJ2-1; D: NA; size: NA; V: TRBV6-2/TRBV6-3; CDR3: CASSPIGTSRNEQFF; DNA: TGTGCCAGCAGTCCCATTGGTACAAGTAGAAATGAGCAGTTCTTC
J: TRBJ1-1; D: TRBD1; size: NA; V: TRBV6-6; CDR3: CASKPGGTEAFF; DNA: TGTGCCAGCAAACCAGGGGGCACTGAAGCTTTCTTT
J: TRBJ1-5; D: NA; size: NA; V: TRBV27; CDR3: CASSLSAGGGGNQPQHF; DNA: TGTGCCAGCAGTTTATCCGCAGGAGGGGGAGGCAATCAGCCCCAGCATTTT
J: TRBJ1-5; D: NA; size: many; V: TRBV6-5; CDR3: CASSYSDRQPQHF; DNA: TGTGCCAGCAGTTACAGTGACCGACAGCCCCAGCATTTT
J: TRBJ1-1; D: TRBD1; size: NA; V: TRBV7-2; CDR3: CASRTGVTEAFF; DNA: TGTGCCAGCAGGACAGGGGTCACTGAAGCTTTCTTT
J: TRBJ2-7; D: TRBD1; size: few; V: TRBV7-9; CDR3: CASSPGTGNRVYEQYF; DNA: TGTGCCAGCAGCCCCGGGACAGGGAATCGGGTGTACGAGCAGTACTTC
J: TRBJ2-2; D: NA; size: few; V: TRBV5-4; CDR3: CASSGPGLENTGELFF; DNA: TGTGCCAGCAGCGGACCAGGGCTAGAGAACACCGGGGAGCTGTTTTTT
J: TRBJ1-2; D: TRBD1; size: few; V: TRBV7-9; CDR3: CASSAGQGSYTF; DNA: TGTGCCAGCAGCGCGGGACAGGGGAGTTACACCTTC
J: TRBJ2-3; D: NA; size: many; V: TRBV20-1; CDR3: CSARRGRERPDTQYF; DNA: TGCAGTGCTAGAAGGGGGAGGGAGCGTCCAGATACGCAGTATTTT
J: TRBJ1-1; D: NA; size: NA; V: TRBV15; CDR3: CATSRGAAHTEAFF; DNA: TGTGCCACCAGCAGAGGAGCAGCACACACTGAAGCTTTCTTT
J: TRBJ2-3; D: TRBD1; size: few; V: TRBV12-3/TRBV12-4; CDR3: CASSPPGQPYTQYF; DNA: TGTGCCAGCAGTCCTCCGGGACAGCCTTATACGCAGTATTTT
J: TRBJ2-3; D: TRBD2; size: few; V: TRBV29-1; CDR3: CSVRGGRTDTQYF; DNA: TGCAGCGTACGGGGGGGCCGCACAGATACGCAGTATTTT
J: TRBJ2-7; D: TRBD2; size: few; V: TRBV4-1; CDR3: CASSQDRAGLASYEQYF; DNA: TGCGCCAGCAGCCAAGATAGAGCGGGGCTAGCATCCTACGAGCAGTACTTC
J: TRBJ2-1; D: TRBD2; size: NA; V: TRBV12-3/TRBV12-4; CDR3: CASSSTSGGTYNEQFF; DNA: TGTGCCAGCAGTTCAACTAGCGGGGGGACCTACAATGAGCAGTTCTTC
J: TRBJ2-3; D: TRBD1; size: NA; V: TRBV5-4; CDR3: CAGQELLADTQYF; DNA: TGTGCCGGACAGGAGTTATTGGCAGATACGCAGTATTTT
J: TRBJ1-1; D: NA; size: NA; V: TRBV29-1; CDR3: CSVVGTGNTEAFF; DNA: TGCAGCGTTGTCGGGACGGGGAACACTGAAGCTTTCTTT
J: TRBJ2-1; D: TRBD2; size: NA; V: TRBV9; CDR3: CASSGRLAGIPYNEQFF; DNA: TGTGCCAGCAGCGGACGACTAGCGGGGATTCCCTACAATGAGCAGTTCTTC
J: TRBJ2-1; D: TRBD2; size: few; V: TRBV20-1; CDR3: CSAPQAGGPWKDNEQFF; DNA: TGCAGTGCCCCCCAGGCGGGGGGGCCATGGAAAGACAATGAGCAGTTCTTC